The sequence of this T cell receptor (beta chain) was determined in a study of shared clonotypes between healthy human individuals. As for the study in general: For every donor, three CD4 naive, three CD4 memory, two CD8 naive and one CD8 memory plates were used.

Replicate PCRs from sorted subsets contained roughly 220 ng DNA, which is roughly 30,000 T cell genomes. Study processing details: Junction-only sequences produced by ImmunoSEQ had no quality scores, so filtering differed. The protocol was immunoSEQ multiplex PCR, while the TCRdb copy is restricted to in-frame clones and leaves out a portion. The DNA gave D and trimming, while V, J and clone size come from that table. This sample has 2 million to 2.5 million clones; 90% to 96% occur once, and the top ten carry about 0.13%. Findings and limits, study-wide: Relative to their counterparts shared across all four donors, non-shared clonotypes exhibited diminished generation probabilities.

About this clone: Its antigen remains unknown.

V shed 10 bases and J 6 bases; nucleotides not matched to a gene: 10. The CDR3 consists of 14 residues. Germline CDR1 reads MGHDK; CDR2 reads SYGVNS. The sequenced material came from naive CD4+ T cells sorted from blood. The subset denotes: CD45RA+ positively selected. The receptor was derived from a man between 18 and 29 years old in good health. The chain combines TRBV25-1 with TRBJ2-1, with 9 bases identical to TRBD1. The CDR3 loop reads CATPDRGAPNEQFF. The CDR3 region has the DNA TGTGCCACACCGGACAGGGGAGCCCCCAATGAGCAGTTCTTC.